This T cell receptor beta chain is from a study of vaccination effects on CD4 cells after COVID-19. On this clone itself: What it recognizes is unknown.

The J segment lost 8 bases and the V segment lost 0 bases, leaving 1 base of the junction unmatched. Germline CDR1 LGHNA, CDR2 YSLEER. The CDR3 extends over 13 amino acids. Profiled with immunoSEQ multiplex PCR; TCRdb holds only in-frame clones, not every one. Seen here are fewer than 35,000 clones, approximately 70% observed once, and the top ten hold around 30%. Prior to sequencing, the ViraFEST assay stimulated PBMC with viral peptide pools, which expanded the antigen-specific CD4+ T cells. Following a roughly eleven-day culture, CD4+ T cells were purified. From March to December 2020, the person had a SARS-CoV-2 infection that was confirmed by PCR. Cultivation was performed at roughly 2 million PBMC per well with around 9.3 IU/ml IL-2 and 9.5 to 10 ug/ml peptides added.

This chain uses TRBV4-3 with TRBJ2-4; the match to TRBD2 covers 7 bases. The TCR comes from a human donor who had a prior SARS-CoV-2 infection. The material was CD4+ T cells from PBMCs cultured with a peptide pool, obtained before COVID-19 vaccination. The CDR3: CASSQDGGDIQYF. The CDR3 coding sequence is TGCGCCAGCAGCCAAGATGGGGGGGACATTCAGTACTTC.